The entry below gives a single T cell receptor (beta chain) sequence along with its context. Mismatch with germline at one junction end may stem from a read error. Source study methods: Reference gene primer amplification in the assay estimated nucleated cell counts. TCRdb's table, derived via immunoSEQ multiplex PCR, lists solely in-frame clones and lacks some. V, J and clone size derive from that table, while D and trimming were established from the DNA sequence. Of 100,000 or so clones listed, around 87% are singletons. Looked up from germline, CDR1 is SNHLY and CDR2 is FYNNEI. CDR3 length: 13 residues. The data were obtained in a study of blood T cell repertoires in COVID-19.

Material: peripheral blood. The chain is built from TRBV2 and TRBJ1-5; the match to TRBD1 covers 7 bases. The receptor comes from a woman aged 25 to 39 with acute or convalescent COVID-19. CDR3 nucleotide sequence: TGTGCTAGCAGTCCTACCTCGACAGGGAGCAAGCATTTT. It codes for CASSPTSTGSKHF.